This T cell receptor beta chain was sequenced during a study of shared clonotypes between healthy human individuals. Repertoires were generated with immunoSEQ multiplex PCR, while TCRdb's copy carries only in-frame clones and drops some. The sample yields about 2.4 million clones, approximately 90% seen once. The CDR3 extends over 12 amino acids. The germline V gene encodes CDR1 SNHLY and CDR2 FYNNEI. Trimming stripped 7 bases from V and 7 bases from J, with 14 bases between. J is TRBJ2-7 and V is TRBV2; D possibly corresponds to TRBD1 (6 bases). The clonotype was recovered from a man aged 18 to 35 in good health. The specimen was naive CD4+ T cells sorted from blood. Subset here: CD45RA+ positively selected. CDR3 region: CASTTGTGEQYF. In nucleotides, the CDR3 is TGTGCCAGCACCACAGGGACGGGGGAGCAGTACTTC.